This T cell receptor (beta chain) was identified during a study of blood T cell repertoires in COVID-19. Study overall: Nucleic acid was either cDNA or gDNA, and it came from T cells, B-cell-depleted T cells, or PBMCs.

Generated by immunoSEQ multiplex PCR, the TCRdb table keeps only in-frame clones and is missing some. This repertoire shows fewer than 200,000 clones, about 85% found once; its top ten account for about 5.6%. Germline V gene data show CDR1 as MNHEY and CDR2 as SVGAGI. Trimming at V came to 5 bases and at J to 4 bases, leaving 7 bases not matched to a gene. This CDR3 has 14 amino acids. This clone was seen a few times. Patients of the Seattle cohort, enrolled during active infection, were followed longitudinally. Sequencing was carried out using peripheral blood. This clonotype was sampled from a woman aged 50 to 60 with COVID-19, enrolled during active disease. The rearrangement links TRBV6-5 to TRBJ2-7; 8 bases are shared with TRBD1. The CDR3 loop is CASSRSGGTYEQYF. CDR3 bases: TGTGCCAGCAGTAGATCAGGGGGCACGTACGAGCAGTACTTC.